Sequencing of this T cell receptor (beta chain) was carried out in a study of T cell responses to AZD1222 COVID-19 vaccine. Study-wide findings and caveats: Every sample of the repertoires postdated the peak T cell response. Just a handful of people given AZD1222 tested seropositive at baseline.

CDR3 size: 16 residues. The germline V gene has CDR1 SEHNR and CDR2 FQNEAQ (reference sequence). Trimming took off 5 bases at V and 4 bases at J, with 18 bases between the two ends. Details on this clone: Antigen specificity is unknown.

Using immunoSEQ multiplex PCR, the repertoire was profiled, and TCRdb retains in-frame clones only, with some absent. The profile covers some 130,000 clones, with around 90% appearing a single time and 1.5% to 2% taken by the ten largest. The TCR originated in an adult in good health. Source: peripheral blood, taken on day 0 of AZD1222 vaccination. The rearrangement links TRBV7-9 to TRBJ1-3, with TRBD1 as a possible D gene (6 bases). DNA of the CDR3: TGTGCCAGCAGCCACCCACAGGGCGAGGGGGGAAACACCATATATTTT. Amino acids: CASSHPQGEGGNTIYF.